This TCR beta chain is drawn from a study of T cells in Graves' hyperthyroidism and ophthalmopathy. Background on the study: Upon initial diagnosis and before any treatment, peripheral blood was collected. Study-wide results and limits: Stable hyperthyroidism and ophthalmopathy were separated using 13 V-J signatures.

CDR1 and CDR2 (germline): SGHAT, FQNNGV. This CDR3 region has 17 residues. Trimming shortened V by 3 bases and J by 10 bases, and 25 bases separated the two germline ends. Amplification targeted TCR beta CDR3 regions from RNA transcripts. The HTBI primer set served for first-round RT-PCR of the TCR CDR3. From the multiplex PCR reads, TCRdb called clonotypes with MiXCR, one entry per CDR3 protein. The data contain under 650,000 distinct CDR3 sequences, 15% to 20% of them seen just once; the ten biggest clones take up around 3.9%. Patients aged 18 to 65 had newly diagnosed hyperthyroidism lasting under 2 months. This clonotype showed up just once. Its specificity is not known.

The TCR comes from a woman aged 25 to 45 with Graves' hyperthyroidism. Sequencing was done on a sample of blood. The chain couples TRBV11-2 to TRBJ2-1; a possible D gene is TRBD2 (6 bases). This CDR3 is CASSLWAPAGLPREQFF. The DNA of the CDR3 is TGTGCCAGCAGCTTGTGGGCGCCAGCGGGTCTCCCGCGGGAGCAGTTCTTC.